The 24 T cell receptor beta chains presented below share a single source sample, sequenced in a study of kidney transplant recipient with SARS-CoV-2 infection. One entry per CDR3 protein, called by TCRdb with MiXCR from the reads. This table has approximately 240,000 distinct CDR3 sequences, 29% appearing once. The specimen was a blood sample, collected at baseline and on roughly day 110 from a kidney transplant recipient. The receptor source for this set is a male patient in his 30s who had COVID-19 and was a kidney transplant recipient. Some T cells may be graft donor cells.

V gene TRBV10-3 combines with J gene TRBJ2-1; 11 bases map to TRBD2. Trimming at V came to 5 bases and at J to 5 bases, leaving 2 bases not matched to a gene. The CDR3 runs 14 residues. Germline CDR1 is ENHRY and CDR2 is SYGVKD. This CDR3 is CAISIAGGNNEQFF. The CDR3 bases are TGTGCCATCAGTATAGCGGGGGGGAACAATGAGCAGTTCTTC.

The J gene is TRBJ2-3, the V gene TRBV13, with D possibly being TRBD1 (9 bases). Germline V gene lookup returns CDR1 PRHDT and CDR2 FYEKMQ (reference sequence). The CDR3 runs 17 residues. V was cut by 5 bases and J by 10 bases, with 28 bases left in between. The CDR3 DNA follows: TGTGCCAGCAGCGAAAAAGCCGGGACAGGGCGGGGGGATGCGCAGTATTTT. It codes for CASSEKAGTGRGDAQYF.

The chain combines TRBV20-1 with TRBJ2-1; 12 bases match TRBD2. Germline V lookup: CDR1 DFQATT, CDR2 SNEGSKA (reference sequence). The V gene end was trimmed by 2 bases and the J gene end by 4 bases; junction bases not matched to a gene: 18. The CDR3 spans 20 residues. CDR3 sequence: CSARYPKGLAGGPRYNEQFF. For the CDR3, the DNA is TGCAGTGCTAGATATCCTAAGGGGCTAGCGGGGGGGCCGCGGTACAATGAGCAGTTCTTC.

The gene calls are TRBV4-3 and TRBJ2-3; D is unclear. The germline V gene encodes CDR1 LGHNA and CDR2 YSLEER. V was trimmed by 3 bases and J by 1 base, leaving 8 bases between them. CDR3 size: 14 residues. CDR3 nucleotide sequence: TGCGCCAGCAGCCAGTCCCGTGGCACAGATACGCAGTATTTT. It yields the protein CASSQSRGTDTQYF.

This clonotype has just one count. Since a much larger clone is just one base distant, this may be a read error. In this CDR3 the conserved last residue, phenylalanine or tryptophan, is missing, so a read error is likely. The genes are TRBV9 and TRBJ1-1; D is uncertain. Germline V gene lookup returns CDR1 SGDLS and CDR2 YYNGEE. Deletions cut 0 bases from V and 1 base from J, with 4 bases between. The length of the CDR3 is 13 residues. The CDR3 loop reads CASSVVTNTEAFL. The CDR3 DNA reads TGTGCCAGCAGCGTAGTAACGAACACTGAAGCTTTCCTT.

This clonotype was recorded many times. The CDR3 DNA is TGTGCCCATTTACACGCACGAAACACCATATATTTT. Encoded protein: CAHLHARNTIYF. The chain uses TRBV3-1 and TRBJ1-3; D uncertain. There are 12 residues in the CDR3. V lost 11 bases, J lost 5 bases, and 13 bases lay in between. Germline V lookup: CDR1 LGHDT, CDR2 YNNKEL (reference sequence).

This clonotype was seen ten or more times. The rearrangement links TRBV14 to TRBJ1-4, with 7 bases aligning to TRBD1. CDR3 size: 15 residues. The V segment lost 5 bases and the J segment 3 bases; nucleotides outside the gene matches: 6. From germline, CDR1 is SGHDN and CDR2 FVKESK. CDR3 DNA sequence: TGTGCCAGCAGCTACAGTACAGGGGCTAATGAAAAACTGTTTTTT. It specifies CASSYSTGANEKLFF.

Many counts were recorded for this clonotype. The J gene is TRBJ1-2, the V gene TRBV5-6, with D unclear. V lost 7 bases and J 4 bases, leaving 23 bases between the germline ends. This CDR3 is 16 amino acids long. The germline CDR1 and CDR2 sequences are SGHDT and YYEEEE. CDR3 sequence (DNA): TGTGCCAGCTTGGCAAACAATAGTCGAAAGACCTATGGCTACACCTTC. Protein product: CASLANNSRKTYGYTF. Complete variable domain (other parts from reference TRBV5-6 and TRBJ1-2): DAGVTQSPTHLIKTRGQQVTLRCSPKSGHDTVSWYQQALGQGPQFIFQYYEEEERQRGNFPDRFSGHQFPNYSSELNVNALLLGDSALYLCASLANNSRKTYGYTFGSGTRLTVV.

This clonotype was observed at least ten times. The gene calls are TRBV5-5 and TRBJ1-2; D ambiguous. The CDR3 covers 16 residues. Deletions cut 7 bases from V and 4 bases from J, with 23 bases between. From germline, CDR1 is SGHKS and CDR2 YYEKEE (reference sequence). The CDR3: CASVRHVSRKTYGYTF. CDR3 DNA sequence: TGTGCCAGCGTAAGACATGTCTCGCGAAAGACCTATGGCTACACCTTC.

This clonotype was seen a few times. The chain employs TRBV8-2 and TRBJ1-2. TRBV8-2 counts as a pseudogene. CDR3 length equals 16 residues. The CDR3 DNA reads TGTGGCAGTCTTGAATCTGATAGCCGAAAGACCTATGGCTACACCTTC. Translation gives CGSLESDSRKTYGYTF.

This clonotype was picked up many times. The chain carries TRBV28 and TRBJ2-3; TRBD2 matches 11 bases. The CDR3 is made up of 16 amino acids. V shed 5 bases and J 3 bases; nucleotides not matched to a gene: 7. The germline V gene has CDR1 MDHEN and CDR2 SYDVKM. CDR3 sequence (DNA): TGTGCCAGCAGTCCGTCTCTAGCGGGAGGAACAGATACGCAGTATTTT. It yields the protein CASSPSLAGGTDTQYF.

This clonotype came up many times. The chain has TRBV5-1 and TRBJ2-5; D is undetermined. The V gene's germline CDR1 is SGHRS and CDR2 YFSETQ. The V end was cut by 2 bases, the J end by 4 bases, with 15 bases between. This CDR3 spans 15 amino acids. The CDR3 protein is CASSFGEFPRETQYF. In DNA, the CDR3 is TGCGCCAGCAGCTTCGGTGAGTTCCCGAGAGAGACCCAGTACTTC.

There are many counts of this clonotype. V is TRBV20-1 and J is TRBJ2-5; TRBD2 matches 11 bases. The germline CDR1 and CDR2 sequences are DFQATT and SNEGSKA (reference sequence). V lost 3 bases, J lost 5 bases, and 11 bases stayed unmatched. The CDR3 is 16 amino acids. Here the CDR3 reads CSASPAVLAGDETQYF. CDR3 DNA: TGCAGTGCTAGTCCCGCTGTACTAGCGGGAGATGAGACCCAGTACTTC.

This clonotype has a handful of counts. The rearrangement joins TRBV6-5 to TRBJ2-5; 16 bases fit TRBD2. V dropped 7 bases and J dropped 4; count of bases not matched to a gene: 9. CDR1 and CDR2 (germline): MNHEY, SVGAGI. The CDR3 length is 17 residues. Here the CDR3 DNA reads TGTGCCAGCATGCTGGGACTAGCGGGAGGGGTTAGAGAGACCCAGTACTTC. The encoded protein is CASMLGLAGGVRETQYF.

In regard to this clonotype: A much more abundant neighbour one base away suggests this may be a read error. Lacking the conserved final phenylalanine or tryptophan, this CDR3 likely reflects a read error. The V and J genes are TRBV10-2 and TRBJ1-2; D gene unclear. CDR3 size: 17 residues. The V gene's germline CDR1 is WSHSY and CDR2 SAAADI. The V end was cut by 5 bases, the J end by 4 bases, with 23 bases between. In DNA form, the CDR3 reads TGCGCCAGCAGTACGGCTCGCACTTCTAGAAAGACCTATGGCTACACCTCC. Translated: CASSTARTSRKTYGYTS.

In its sample, this clonotype was seen many times. The gene calls are TRBV10-1 and TRBJ1-4; D is unclear. CDR3 size: 13 residues. Germline V CDR1 and CDR2: WNHNN, SYGVQD (reference sequence). V was pared by 3 bases and J by 8 bases, with 10 bases between. Here the CDR3 reads CASSDPTTEKLFF. CDR3 DNA sequence: TGCGCCAGCAGTGATCCAACCACGGAAAAACTGTTTTTT.

Worth noting for this clonotype: A much larger clone sits a single nucleotide away, making a read error possible. The rearrangement uses TRBV6-5 and TRBJ1-4; a possible D gene is TRBD1 (5 bases). The CDR3 runs 15 residues. Germline V CDR1 and CDR2: MNHEY, SVGAGI. Trimming removed 8 bases from V and 4 bases from J, with 17 bases in between. For the CDR3, the DNA is TGTGCCAGCGGCGACGCGAGCGGGGGTAATGAAAAACTGTTTTTT. Its translation: CASGDASGGNEKLFF.

This clonotype was seen ten or more times. The CDR3 here is CASSESLFTRKTYGYTF. CDR3 sequence (DNA): TGTGCCAGCAGCGAGTCGCTGTTTACCCGAAAGACCTATGGCTACACCTTC. The chain joins TRBV7-8 to TRBJ1-2; D gene uncertain. Trimming stripped 5 bases from V and 4 bases from J, with 23 bases between. Germline assignment: CDR1 SGHVS and CDR2 FQNEAQ. This CDR3 comprises 17 residues.

About this clonotype itself: Since a much larger clone is just one base distant, this may be a read error. The genes are TRBV6-5 and TRBJ1-5; D might be TRBD1 (6 bases). The V and J ends lost 8 bases and 2 bases respectively, with 16 bases between them. Germline V gene data show CDR1 as MNHEY and CDR2 as SVGAGI. The CDR3 contains 15 residues. The CDR3 region has the DNA TGTGCCAGCGGTACACAGGGTCCACGCAATCAGCCCCAGCATTTT. It translates to CASGTQGPRNQPQHF.

This clonotype was counted at least ten times. This chain links TRBV7-9 with TRBJ2-7; a possible D gene is TRBD1 (5 bases). V was trimmed by 7 bases and J by 2 bases, leaving 18 bases between them. The CDR3 has 15 residues. The germline V gene has CDR1 SEHNR and CDR2 FQNEAQ (reference sequence). The CDR3 DNA reads TGTGCCAGCAACTTGGGCAAACAAGGGGCCTACGAGCAGTACTTC. Translation: CASNLGKQGAYEQYF.

In the case of this clonotype: Likely a read error: the CDR3 ends without its conserved phenylalanine or tryptophan. Because the CDR3's place on the DNA is in doubt, the DNA is left out and the CDR3 is given as listed by TCRdb. The chain uses TRBV25-1 and TRBJ2-1; TRBD1 was called by the table and not checked on the DNA. The CDR3 length is 11 residues, termini included. CDR1 and CDR2 from the germline V gene are MGHDK and SYGVNS. The CDR3 sequence: CASSEGQGQIL.

About this clonotype: Sequence at one end of the junction differs from germline and may be a read error. The chain has TRBV9 and TRBJ2-5, with 9 bases matching TRBD1. The end of the DNA is better explained by TRBJ2-7, so the J call may be wrong. Germline values: CDR1 SGDLS, CDR2 YYNGEE. This CDR3 spans 14 amino acids. The CDR3 DNA reads as TGTGCCAACAGCAGACGGGACAGGGAATACGAGCAGTACTTC. Translating gives CANSRRDREYEQYF.

Concerning this clonotype itself: A far larger clone is just one base off, so this is likely a read error. The chain carries TRBV6-5 and TRBJ2-4; the D gene could be TRBD1 or TRBD2 (5 bases each). The DNA matches TRBJ2-7 better at its end, which makes the J call doubtful. The germline gives CDR1 MNHEY, CDR2 SVGAGI. This CDR3 is built from 14 residues. CDR3 nucleotide sequence: TGTGCCAGCAGTGCTTCAGGGAGCTTCTACGAGCAGTACTTC. Translated, it gives CASSASGSFYEQYF.

This clonotype was counted ten times or more. For the CDR3, the DNA is TGTGCCAGCAGGGAGCTCGCCGGGGAGCTGTTTTTT. It specifies CASRELAGELFF. The V and J genes are TRBV28 and TRBJ2-2; D gene uncertain. V shed 6 bases and J shed 6 bases, with 8 bases lying between them. CDR3 length equals 12 residues. The germline CDR1 and CDR2 sequences are MDHEN and SYDVKM.